The TCR beta chain described here comes from a study of blood T cell repertoires in COVID-19. Study-wide background: Specimens from acute and convalescent COVID-19 originated in the United States, Italy and Spain.

V lost 3 bases and J 2 bases, leaving 12 bases between the germline ends. The CDR3 loop spans 15 amino acids. In germline, CDR1 is LNHDA, CDR2 SQIVND (reference sequence). Method: immunoSEQ multiplex PCR; TCRdb's copy keeps in-frame clones and lacks some. The table shows about 480,000 clones, with about 87% occurring only once. The sequencing sample was made of peripheral blood. The origin of this receptor is a woman aged 45-59 years with COVID-19, enrolled during active disease. The V call is TRBV19, the J call TRBJ2-3; no reliable D call. In DNA form, the CDR3 reads TGTGCCAGTAGTATGGGCAGGTCCTACACAGATACGCAGTATTTT. It is translated as CASSMGRSYTDTQYF.